This entry lists 7 T cell receptor beta chains sequenced from one sample in a study of blood T cell repertoires in COVID-19 (dated by TCRdb to 2020 to 2022). Libraries came from the immunoSEQ multiplex PCR assay. TCRdb re-hosts the immuneACCESS table, in-frame sequences only. Its copies lack some clones; in the studies checked, an unresolved V gene accounts for under half of them, and the cause for the rest is not known. The sample table contains approximately 140,000 clones; only one count was recorded for about 89% of them. The top ten hold around 6.1% of the sample. Sequences were obtained from peripheral blood. The receptors here all came from a man older than 75 with acute or convalescent COVID-19.

The chain is built from TRBV5-1 and TRBJ2-3; 7 nucleotides agree with TRBD1. This CDR3 contains 16 residues. V lost 0 bases, J lost 0 bases, and 4 bases stayed unmatched. Germline values: CDR1 SGHRS, CDR2 YFSETQ. The CDR3 bases are TGCGCCAGCAGCTTGGGGACAGGCCTAAGCACAGATACGCAGTATTTT. Translated: CASSLGTGLSTDTQYF.

This sequence joins TRBV5-4 and TRBJ1-3, with D perhaps TRBD1 (6 bases). CDR1 SGHNT and CDR2 YYREEE come from the germline V gene (reference sequence). The CDR3 runs to 17 residues. The ends were cut back, 4 bases at V and 0 bases at J, with 17 bases in the middle. The CDR3 region has the DNA TGTGCCAGCAGCCCCTCTCGGATGGGGGCCTCTGGAAACACCATATATTTT. This codes for CASSPSRMGASGNTIYF.

The chain is built from TRBV9 and TRBJ2-3; D may be TRBD1 (6 bases). The CDR3 loop spans 16 amino acids. The V end lost 3 bases, the J end lost 1 base, and 15 bases lay between the germline ends. CDR1 and CDR2 from the germline V gene are SGDLS and YYNGEE. The CDR3 sequence is CASSGLGTRGTDTQYF. CDR3 DNA: TGTGCCAGCAGCGGCCTCGGGACAAGAGGCACAGATACGCAGTATTTT.

A few counts support this clone. The V and J genes are TRBV5-1 and TRBJ2-7, with 11 positions matching TRBD2. CDR3 size: 15 residues. Germline CDR1 and CDR2: SGHRS and YFSETQ. V shed 1 base, J shed 7 bases, and the junction held 7 bases outside the gene matches. Here the CDR3 reads CASSLPSGRSLEQYF. The CDR3 nucleotides read TGCGCCAGCAGCTTGCCTAGCGGGAGGTCTCTTGAGCAGTACTTC.

This chain joins TRBV5-4 and TRBJ2-7, with TRBD2 matching over 11 bases. The CDR3 covers 17 residues. The J segment lost 2 bases and the V segment lost 4 bases, leaving 11 bases of the junction unmatched. From germline, CDR1 is SGHNT and CDR2 YYREEE (reference sequence). This CDR3 reads CASSPKGLAAVTYEQYF. The DNA for the CDR3 is TGTGCCAGCAGCCCGAAGGGACTAGCGGCAGTAACCTACGAGCAGTACTTC.

V is TRBV2 and J is TRBJ2-2; 9 bases agree with TRBD1. Germline trimming cut 8 bases from V and 6 bases from J; bases unmatched to any gene: 13. Germline assignment: CDR1 SNHLY and CDR2 FYNNEI. This CDR3 has 16 amino acids. The CDR3 spells CASRWSGTGSSGELFF. The CDR3 DNA sequence: TGTGCCAGCCGTTGGTCCGGGACAGGGAGCTCCGGGGAGCTGTTTTTT.

This clone was recorded once. The chain joins TRBV5-1 to TRBJ2-1; 8 bases map to TRBD1. CDR1 SGHRS and CDR2 YFSETQ come from the germline V gene. The V segment lost 1 base and the J segment 3 bases; nucleotides outside the gene matches: 3. CDR3 size: 15 residues. CDR3 sequence: CASSLTGGGYNEQFF. DNA for the CDR3: TGCGCCAGCAGCTTGACAGGGGGTGGCTACAATGAGCAGTTCTTC.